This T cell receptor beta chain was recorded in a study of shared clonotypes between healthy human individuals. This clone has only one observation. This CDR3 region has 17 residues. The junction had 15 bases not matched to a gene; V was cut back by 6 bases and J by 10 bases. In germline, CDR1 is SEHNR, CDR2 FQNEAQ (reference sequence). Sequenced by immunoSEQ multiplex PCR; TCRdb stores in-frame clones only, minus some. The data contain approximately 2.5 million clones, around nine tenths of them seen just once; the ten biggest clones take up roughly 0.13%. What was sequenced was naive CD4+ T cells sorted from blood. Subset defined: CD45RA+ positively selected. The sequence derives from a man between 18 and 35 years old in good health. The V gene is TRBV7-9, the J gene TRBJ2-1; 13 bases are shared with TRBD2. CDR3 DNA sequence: TGTGCCAGCAGTCCTTACTCTCCGGGACTAGCGGGAAGGGAGCAGTTCTTC. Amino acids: CASSPYSPGLAGREQFF.